This passage covers 13 T cell receptor beta chains from one sample sequenced in a study of response to subunit inactivated influenza vaccine. TCRdb reprocessed the RT-PCR reads with MiXCR, giving one entry per CDR3 protein. In the table there are roughly 540,000 distinct CDR3 sequences, roughly 25% of which are singletons. These data also formed part of another study, on T cells expressing NK-cell markers. From that paper: A 5'RACE template switching approach incorporating UMIs was used to make TCR beta cDNA.

The sample consisted of CD4+ T cells sorted from PBMCs, taken 11 to 12 days after vaccination. Receptors originate from a man over 45 who received an inactivated influenza vaccine.

The rearrangement joins TRBV15 to TRBJ2-3; no reliable D call. CDR1 is LNHNV and CDR2 is YYDKDF in the germline V gene (reference sequence). V lost 0 bases and J lost 2, with 9 bases in between. This CDR3 has 15 amino acids. The chain's CDR3 is CATSRDIALTDTQYF. The CDR3, as DNA: TGTGCCACCAGCAGAGATATCGCCCTCACAGATACGCAGTATTTT.

Ten or more counts support this clonotype. The genes are TRBV18 and TRBJ2-5, with unresolved D. The CDR3 totals 13 residues. Germline-derived CDR1 and CDR2 are KGHSH and LQKENI. V shed 3 bases and J shed 5 bases, with 10 bases lying between them. The CDR3, as DNA: TGTGCCAGCTCACCTGGGCTCGGGGAGACCCAGTACTTC. It codes for CASSPGLGETQYF.

This clonotype was recorded once. This sequence joins TRBV24-1 and TRBJ2-1; D tentatively fits TRBD1 or TRBD2 (5 bases each). The CDR3 length is 15 residues. V gave up 5 bases and J gave up 8 bases, with 18 bases separating them. Germline lookup yields CDR1 KGHDR and CDR2 SFDVKD. The CDR3 DNA sequence: TGTGCCACCAGTGGTGCCGGGACCGGCAGCGATGAGCAGTTCTTC. Amino acids: CATSGAGTGSDEQFF.

This chain joins TRBV4-3 and TRBJ2-1, with D possibly called TRBD1 or TRBD2 (5 bases each). CDR1 LGHNA and CDR2 YSLEER come from the germline V gene. V lost 3 bases, J lost 5 bases, and 11 bases lay in between. The CDR3 is 14 residues long. The CDR3 DNA follows: TGCGCCAGCAGCCATGGGGACGGGGACAATGAGCAGTTCTTC. It encodes CASSHGDGDNEQFF.

This clonotype was seen a handful of times. The CDR3, as DNA: TGCGCCAGCAGCTTGGCCCCGGGATTGGGCTCCTACGAGCAGTACTTC. It encodes CASSLAPGLGSYEQYF. The J gene is TRBJ2-7, the V gene TRBV5-1; maybe TRBD2 (5 bases). CDR1 and CDR2 (germline): SGHRS, YFSETQ. This CDR3 spans 16 amino acids. The ends were cut back, 0 bases at V and 0 bases at J, with 13 bases in the middle.

This clonotype appeared a few times. The V gene is TRBV20-1, the J gene TRBJ2-1; TRBD2 matches at 14 bases. CDR1 is DFQATT, CDR2 SNEGSKA, per germline (reference sequence). CDR3 length: 17 amino acids. After removal of 6 bases from V and 3 bases from J, the junction contained 10 bases not matched to a gene. CDR3 region: CSASGLAGGIYYNEQFF. The CDR3 DNA is TGCAGTGCATCCGGACTAGCGGGGGGCATATACTACAATGAGCAGTTCTTC.

This sequence joins TRBV11-2 and TRBJ2-1; 7 positions match TRBD1. V gave up 5 bases and J gave up 5 bases; unmatched junction bases: 3. The CDR3 spans 13 residues. Germline loops: CDR1 SGHAT, CDR2 FQNNGV. CDR3 nucleotides: TGTGCCAGCAGCCCCGGACAGGACAATGAGCAGTTCTTC. Translation: CASSPGQDNEQFF.

The rearrangement joins TRBV20-1 to TRBJ2-7, with D maybe TRBD1 (6 bases). Germline CDR1 and CDR2: DFQATT and SNEGSKA (reference sequence). V lost 0 bases and J 7 bases, leaving 16 bases between the germline ends. This CDR3 is built from 14 residues. The CDR3 sequence: CSARDATGGKEQYF. The CDR3, as DNA: TGCAGTGCTAGAGATGCGACAGGAGGTAAAGAGCAGTACTTC.

The chain recombines TRBV3-1 with TRBJ1-2; 7 bases fit TRBD1. Germline V gene data show CDR1 as LGHDT and CDR2 as YNNKEL (reference sequence). The V and J ends lost 4 bases and 2 bases, in that order; junction bases with no gene match: 10. CDR3 length equals 16 residues. CDR3 sequence (DNA): TGTGCCAGCAGCCTGACAGGGCGACACCTGAACTATGGCTACACCTTC. Residues: CASSLTGRHLNYGYTF.

This clonotype was seen only a few times. This chain joins TRBV3-1 and TRBJ1-4; TRBD1 might be the D (5 bases). Per germline, CDR1 LGHDT and CDR2 YNNKEL (reference sequence). The V end was cut by 4 bases, the J end by 5 bases, with 20 bases between. The CDR3 contains 17 residues. CDR3 DNA: TGTGCCAGCAGCCCCCTCCCATTGCAGGGTCTGAATGAAAAACTGTTTTTT. Protein sequence: CASSPLPLQGLNEKLFF.

This clonotype was seen more than once but under ten times. The genes are TRBV19 and TRBJ2-5; 8 bases line up with TRBD1. CDR3 size: 14 residues. The ends lost 6 bases at V and 5 bases at J; junction bases unmatched: 8. Germline CDR1 LNHDA, CDR2 SQIVND (reference sequence). DNA for the CDR3: TGTGCCAGTAGCAGGGACAGGCCTCCCGAGACCCAGTACTTC. This translates into CASSRDRPPETQYF.

This clonotype was seen a few times. The CDR3 DNA follows: TGTGCCACCAGCAGAGGGTCCCCAGGGAGCAATCAGCCCCAGCATTTT. This gives the protein CATSRGSPGSNQPQHF. The J gene is TRBJ1-5, the V gene TRBV15, with D perhaps matching TRBD1 (5 bases). Germline CDR1 is LNHNV and CDR2 is YYDKDF (reference sequence). This CDR3 spans 16 amino acids. The V gene lost 1 base and the J gene lost 1 base, with 11 bases spanning the gap.

The chain has TRBV5-1 and TRBJ2-5, with D possibly matching TRBD2 (6 bases). This CDR3 has 16 amino acids. The ends were cut back, 0 bases at V and 2 bases at J, with 14 bases in the middle. Looked up from germline, CDR1 is SGHRS and CDR2 is YFSETQ. The CDR3, as DNA: TGCGCCAGCAGCTTGGGAGCGGGTGCGTATCAAGAGACCCAGTACTTC. Protein: CASSLGAGAYQETQYF.